These 19 T cell receptor beta chains originate from one sample sequenced in a study of tumor-infiltrating lymphocytes in primary liver carcinoma. The template, about 510 ng total RNA, yielded TCR beta cDNA made with a constant-region primer. Researchers made the TCR beta libraries by running three nested multiplex PCR rounds with slightly modified ARM-PCR. The first two PCR rounds used TRBV1-TRBV30 forward primers with a C-beta reverse primer, 9 to 10 cycles each. TCRdb itself ran the multiplex PCR reads through MiXCR, one entry per CDR3 protein. The repertoire holds some 95,000 distinct CDR3 sequences, less than 75% seen once, with about 27% in the top ten. Co-extraction of RNA and DNA was performed on about 19-31 mg of unsorted bulk tissue. Sequencing used tumor-adjacent normal liver tissue. Source of these receptors: a man aged 40-49 years with primary liver carcinoma and hepatitis B virus infection.

Details on this clonotype: One base away lies a much larger clone, so this may be a sequencing read error. This chain connects TRBV12-3 or TRBV12-4 to TRBJ1-1; D ambiguous. The length of the CDR3 is 11 residues. CDR3 sequence: CTSSLTYEAFF. The CDR3 DNA is TGTACCAGCAGCCTAACTTATGAAGCTTTCTTT.

This clonotype came up many times. Here the CDR3 reads CASTHLNQPQHF. The CDR3 DNA reads TGCGCCAGCACACATTTAAATCAGCCCCAGCATTTT. The gene calls are TRBV10-2 and TRBJ1-5, with unresolved D. V gave up 7 bases and J gave up 4 bases, with 8 bases separating them. This CDR3 contains 12 residues. In germline, CDR1 is WSHSY, CDR2 SAAADI.

In the case of this clonotype: Possible read error: a much larger clone is one base away. The chain links TRBV5-5 to TRBJ2-7, with 7 bases matching TRBD1. Looked up from germline, CDR1 is SGHKS and CDR2 is YYEKEE (reference sequence). The CDR3 covers 11 residues. CDR3 region: CAISWGQEQYF. CDR3 nucleotide sequence: TGTGCCATCAGCTGGGGACAGGAGCAGTACTTC.

As concerns this clonotype: Just one base apart from a much larger clone, this may be a read error. The V call is TRBV10-3, the J call TRBJ1-4, with TRBD1 as a possible D gene (6 bases). The V gene's germline CDR1 is ENHRY and CDR2 SYGVKD. CDR3 length: 14 residues. The CDR3 DNA sequence: TGTGCCGTCAGCCAGCCCGGGGGCAATGAAAAACTGTTTTTT. Residues: CAVSQPGGNEKLFF.

The table lists this clonotype with a few counts. The genes are TRBV9 and TRBJ1-1; no clear D gene. This CDR3 is built from 14 residues. The germline V gene has CDR1 SGDLS and CDR2 YYNGEE. The ends were cut back, 3 bases at V and 2 bases at J, with 11 bases in the middle. The CDR3: CASSAWGFNTEAFF. As DNA, the CDR3 is TGTGCCAGCAGCGCCTGGGGATTTAACACTGAAGCTTTCTTT.

A remark on this clonotype: At one of its ends the junction is not consistent with the germline gene, which may arise from a read error. The chain joins TRBV6-2 or TRBV6-3 to TRBJ2-7, with 14 nucleotides matching TRBD2. The length of the CDR3 is 20 residues. The germline V gene encodes CDR1 MNHEY and CDR2 SVGEGT. The CDR3 DNA reads TGTGCCAGCGGTTACTCCGCGAAGGGACTAGCGGGAGACTGGCCCTACGAGCAGTACTTC. This codes for CASGYSAKGLAGDWPYEQYF.

This clonotype has just one count. A read error is possible here, since a much larger clone lies one base away. This chain connects TRBV12-3 or TRBV12-4 to TRBJ1-1, with D possibly matching TRBD1 (5 bases). There are 14 residues in the CDR3. DNA for the CDR3: TGTGTCAGCAGTTCAATCGCCCAGGGAAATGAAGCTTTCTTT. Translated, it gives CVSSSIAQGNEAFF.

A remark on this clonotype: One end of the junction does not line up with germline, which may come from a read error. V gene TRBV11-2 combines with J gene TRBJ2-7; D uncertain. This CDR3 has 14 amino acids. Germline V gene lookup returns CDR1 SGHAT and CDR2 FQNNGV. The CDR3 nucleotides read TGTGCCAGAAGCTTCCTTTTTAGCTCCTACGAGCAATACTTC. Translating it yields CARSFLFSSYEQYF.

About this clonotype: A much bigger clone sits one base away, suggesting this may be a read error. The chain uses TRBV30 and TRBJ2-3, with no clear D. The CDR3 consists of 13 residues. Between the trimmed V and J ends, which lost 0 bases and 5 bases, there was a span of 9 bases. Germline V gives CDR1 GTSNPN, CDR2 SVGIG (reference sequence). As DNA, the CDR3 is TGTGCCTGGAGTGTACGGATAGGAGATACGCAGTATTTT. It translates to CAWSVRIGDTQYF.

In the case of this clonotype: The junction and the germline gene differ at one end; a read error may be behind it. The chain couples TRBV11-2 to TRBJ2-1; 8 bases agree with TRBD2. The CDR3 totals 16 residues. Per the germline V gene, CDR1 is SGHAT and CDR2 is FQNNGV. The CDR3: CASSSSGGGPYNEHFF. For the CDR3, the DNA is TGTGCCAGCAGCTCGTCCGGCGGGGGGCCCTACAATGAGCATTTCTTC. The full variable domain, rest sourced from reference TRBV11-2 and TRBJ2-1, is EAGVAQSPRYKIIEKRQSVAFWCNPISGHATLYWYQQILGQGPKLLIQFQNNGVVDDSQLPKDRFSAERLKGVDSTLKIQPAKLEDSAVYLCASSSSGGGPYNEHFFGPGTRLTVL.

At least ten counts were recorded for this clonotype. This sequence joins TRBV6-6 and TRBJ2-5, with D perhaps matching TRBD2 (7 bases). In germline, CDR1 is MNHNY, CDR2 SVGAGI (reference sequence). The CDR3 consists of 16 residues. V gave up 8 bases and J gave up 2 bases, with 21 bases separating them. CDR3 sequence: CASVGGRAVGQETQYF. In nucleotides, the CDR3 is TGTGCCAGCGTAGGGGGGAGGGCCGTAGGGCAAGAGACCCAGTACTTC.

Comment on this clonotype: Mismatch with germline at one junction end may stem from a read error. The rearrangement links TRBV28 to TRBJ2-7; 9 bases map to TRBD1. CDR3 size: 15 residues. The germline V gene has CDR1 MDHEN and CDR2 SYDVKM. As DNA, the CDR3 is TGTGCCAGCAGTACTAACCGGGACAGGGCCTACAAGCAGTACTTC. It yields the protein CASSTNRDRAYKQYF.

Of note for this clonotype: One end of the junction does not line up with germline, which may come from a read error. The chain's CDR3 is CVSSYVSTDTQYF. As DNA, the CDR3 is TGTGTCAGCAGCTATGTCTCCACAGATACGCAGTATTTT. J is TRBJ2-3 and V is TRBV11-2, with unresolved D. This CDR3 has 13 residues. The germline V gene has CDR1 SGHAT and CDR2 FQNNGV.

As for this clonotype: At one boundary the junction diverges from the germline segment, which might be a read error. The chain links TRBV4-1 to TRBJ2-2; a weak D match, TRBD2 (5 bases). Germline assignment: CDR1 MGHRA and CDR2 YSYEKL. CDR3 length: 15 residues. The CDR3 loop is CASSQSTGKTGELFF. CDR3 DNA sequence: TGCGCTAGCAGCCAATCTACCGGGAAAACCGGGGAACTGTTTTTT.

On this clonotype: The germline gene is not matched at one end of the junction; a read error may be the cause. This chain joins TRBV6-1 and TRBJ2-7, with 8 bases lining up with TRBD2. CDR3 length: 14 amino acids. Per the germline V gene, CDR1 is MNHNS and CDR2 is SASEGT. This chain's CDR3 is CASSPGLAACEQYF. The CDR3 nucleotides are TGTGCTAGCAGTCCTGGACTAGCAGCCTGCGAGCAGTACTTC.

Remarks on this clonotype: The junction departs from the called germline gene at one end, perhaps through a read error. The chain employs TRBV28 and TRBJ2-1, with 7 bases identical to TRBD2. The CDR3 totals 14 residues. CDR1 and CDR2 (germline): MDHEN, SYDVKM. The CDR3 nucleotides are TGTGCCAGTGCCGAGGGAGGGCCTGACAATGAGCAGCTCTTC. Its protein product is CASAEGGPDNEQLF.

This clonotype was seen only once. The chain has TRBV7-3 and TRBJ1-1; weak D call: TRBD1 (5 bases). Germline CDR1 and CDR2: SGHTA and FQGTGA. The CDR3 totals 13 residues. V was trimmed by 6 bases and J by 0 bases, leaving 8 bases between them. The CDR3 nucleotides are TGTGCCAGCAGATTGACAGTGAACACTGAAGCTTTCTTT. This encodes CASRLTVNTEAFF.

This clonotype was seen more than once but under ten times. The rearrangement links TRBV28 to TRBJ2-3; 11 bases line up with TRBD2. Germline CDR1 reads MDHEN; CDR2 reads SYDVKM. V was pared by 5 bases and J by 0 bases, with 19 bases of the junction left unmatched. CDR3 size: 21 residues. The CDR3: CASSPNPGLAEKYISTDTQYF. The CDR3 coding sequence is TGTGCCAGCAGTCCCAACCCGGGACTAGCGGAAAAGTATATTAGCACAGATACGCAGTATTTT.

This clonotype showed up many times. The chain is built from TRBV6-6 and TRBJ2-7; 7 bases are shared with TRBD2. Germline values: CDR1 MNHNY, CDR2 SVGAGI (reference sequence). The CDR3 is made up of 15 amino acids. After removal of 2 bases from V and 0 bases from J, the junction contained 4 bases not matched to a gene. The CDR3 DNA reads as TGTGCCAGCAGTTACGTAGCGGGCCGCTCCTACGAGCAGTACTTC. Translation gives CASSYVAGRSYEQYF.